Sequencing of this T cell receptor (beta chain) was carried out in a study of identical twins. Turning to this clonotype: Its antigen remains unknown.

Study-wide findings and caveats: The study reached conclusions through statistical analysis that was cross-sectional, not following the same donors.

Between the trimmed V and J ends, which lost 4 bases and 8 bases, there was a span of 11 bases. The CDR3 runs 13 residues. Germline lookup yields CDR1 MNHEY and CDR2 SMNVEV (reference sequence). It was template switching that added a universal primer site, and there were unique molecular identifiers on the cDNA. In TCRdb, the 5' RACE reads were re-called with MiXCR into one record per CDR3 protein. The repertoire includes over 600,000 distinct CDR3 sequences, less than 25% of them detected once, and approximately 4.5% sits in the top ten. These data also formed part of another study, on T cells expressing NK-cell markers. In that study: CD3+CD56+NKG2C+, CD3+CD56+NKG2C- and CD3+CD56-NKG2C+ T cells, once sorted, supplied the TCR beta repertoires.

This clonotype was obtained from a woman aged 18-30 years in good health. The material sequenced was PBMCs. V gene TRBV27 combines with J gene TRBJ2-2; D may be TRBD2 (5 bases). CDR3 loop: CASSYSGIGELFF. For the CDR3, the DNA is TGTGCCAGCAGTTATTCCGGGATAGGGGAGCTGTTTTTT.